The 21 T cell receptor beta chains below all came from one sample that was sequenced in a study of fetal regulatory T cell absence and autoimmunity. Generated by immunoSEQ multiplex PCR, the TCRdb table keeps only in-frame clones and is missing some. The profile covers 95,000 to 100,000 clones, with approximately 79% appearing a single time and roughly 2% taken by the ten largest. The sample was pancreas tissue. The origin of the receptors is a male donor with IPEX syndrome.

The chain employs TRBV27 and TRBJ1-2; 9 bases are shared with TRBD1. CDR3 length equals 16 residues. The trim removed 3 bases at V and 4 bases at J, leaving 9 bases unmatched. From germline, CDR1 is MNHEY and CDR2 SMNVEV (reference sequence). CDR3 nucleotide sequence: TGTGCCAGCAGTTTTAGGGGACAGGGACCCCTCTATGGCTACACCTTC. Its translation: CASSFRGQGPLYGYTF.

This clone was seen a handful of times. In DNA, the CDR3 is TGTGCCAGCAGACAGGGGACGGTGGGCACTGAAGCTTTCTTT. It translates to CASRQGTVGTEAFF. The gene calls are TRBV6-5 and TRBJ1-1; 7 bases match TRBD1. The germline CDR1 and CDR2 sequences are MNHEY and SVGAGI. This CDR3 has 14 amino acids. The V and J ends lost 6 bases and 4 bases, in that order; junction bases with no gene match: 8.

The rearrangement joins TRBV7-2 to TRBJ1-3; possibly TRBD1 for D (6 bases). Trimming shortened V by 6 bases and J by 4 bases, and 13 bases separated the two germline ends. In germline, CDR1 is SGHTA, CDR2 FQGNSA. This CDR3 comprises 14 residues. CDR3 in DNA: TGTGCCAGCAGATCTACAGGGAGCGGAAACACCATATATTTT. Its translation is CASRSTGSGNTIYF.

CDR3 bases: TGTGCCAGCAGCTTGCTAGCGGGAGGCACAGATACGCAGTATTTT. This translates into CASSLLAGGTDTQYF. The chain is built from TRBV5-4 and TRBJ2-3; 10 nucleotides match TRBD2. Losses at the gene ends were 1 base for V and 1 base for J; bases not matched to a gene: 0. The germline gives CDR1 SGHNT, CDR2 YYREEE (reference sequence). This CDR3 is 15 amino acids long.

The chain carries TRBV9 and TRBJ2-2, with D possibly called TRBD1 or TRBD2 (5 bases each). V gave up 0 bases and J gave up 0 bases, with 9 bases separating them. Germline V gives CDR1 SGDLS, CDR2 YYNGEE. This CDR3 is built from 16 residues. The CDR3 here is CASSVGDLPNTGELFF. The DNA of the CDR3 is TGTGCCAGCAGCGTAGGGGACCTCCCGAACACCGGGGAGCTGTTTTTT.

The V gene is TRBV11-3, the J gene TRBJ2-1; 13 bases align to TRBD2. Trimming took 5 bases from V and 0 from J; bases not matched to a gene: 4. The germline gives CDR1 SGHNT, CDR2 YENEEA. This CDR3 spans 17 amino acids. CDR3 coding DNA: TGTGCCAGCAGCCACGGACTAGCGGGGGCCTCCTACAATGAGCAGTTCTTC. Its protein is CASSHGLAGASYNEQFF.

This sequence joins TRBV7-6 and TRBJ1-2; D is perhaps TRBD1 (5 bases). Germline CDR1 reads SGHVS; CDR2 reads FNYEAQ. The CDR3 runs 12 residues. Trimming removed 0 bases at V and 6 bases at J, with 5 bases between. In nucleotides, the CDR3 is TGTGCCAGCAGCTTAGCAGGGGATGGCTACACCTTC. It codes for CASSLAGDGYTF.

CDR3 sequence reads: CASSIAASGNIQYF. As DNA, the CDR3 is TGTGCCAGTAGTATCGCAGCCAGTGGGAACATTCAGTACTTC. This chain links TRBV19 with TRBJ2-4; D is uncertain. The CDR3 consists of 14 residues. The germline V gene has CDR1 LNHDA and CDR2 SQIVND (reference sequence). The V gene lost 3 bases and the J gene lost 7 bases, with 13 bases spanning the gap.

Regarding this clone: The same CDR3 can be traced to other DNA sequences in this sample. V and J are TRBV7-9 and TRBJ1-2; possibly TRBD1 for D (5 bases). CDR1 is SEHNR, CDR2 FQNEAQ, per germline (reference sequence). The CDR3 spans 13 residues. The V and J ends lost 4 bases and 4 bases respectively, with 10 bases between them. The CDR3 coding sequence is TGTGCCAGCAGCTCCACAGGTGGCTATGGCTACACCTTC. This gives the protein CASSSTGGYGYTF. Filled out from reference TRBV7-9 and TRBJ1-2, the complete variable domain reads DTGVSQNPRHKITKRGQNVTFRCDPISEHNRLYWYRQTLGQGPEFLTYFQNEAQLEKSRLLSDRFSAERPKGSFSTLEIQRTEQGDSAMYLCASSSTGGYGYTFGSGTRLTVV.

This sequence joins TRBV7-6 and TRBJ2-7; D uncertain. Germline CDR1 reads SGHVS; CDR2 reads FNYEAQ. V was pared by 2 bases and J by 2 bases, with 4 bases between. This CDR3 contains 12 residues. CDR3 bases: TGTGCCAGCAGCTTAAACGCCTACGAGCAGTACTTC. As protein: CASSLNAYEQYF. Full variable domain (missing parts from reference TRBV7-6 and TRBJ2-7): GAGVSQSPRYKVTKRGQDVALRCDPISGHVSLYWYRQALGQGPEFLTYFNYEAQQDKSGLPNDRFSAERPEGSISTLTIQRTEQRDSAMYRCASSLNAYEQYFGPGTRLTVT.

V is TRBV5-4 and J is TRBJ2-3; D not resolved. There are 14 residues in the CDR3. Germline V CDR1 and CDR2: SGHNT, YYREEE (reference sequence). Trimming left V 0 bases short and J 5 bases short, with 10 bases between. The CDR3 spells CASSLAGLQDTQYF. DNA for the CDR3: TGTGCCAGCAGCTTGGCCGGGTTACAAGATACGCAGTATTTT. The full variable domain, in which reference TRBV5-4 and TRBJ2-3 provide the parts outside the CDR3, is ETGVTQSPTHLIKTRGQQVTLRCSSQSGHNTVSWYQQALGQGPQFIFQYYREEENGRGNFPPRFSGLQFPNYSSELNVNALELDDSALYLCASSLAGLQDTQYFGPGTRLTVL.

CDR3 in DNA: TGTGCCATCAGCCTGGGACTAGCGGGGGCGGGGGAGCAGTTCTTC. It codes for CAISLGLAGAGEQFF. The rearrangement links TRBV10-3 to TRBJ2-1; 14 nucleotides agree with TRBD2. V trimming: 6 bases; J trimming: 10 bases; junction bases outside the gene matches: 8. Germline lookup yields CDR1 ENHRY and CDR2 SYGVKD. There are 15 residues in the CDR3.

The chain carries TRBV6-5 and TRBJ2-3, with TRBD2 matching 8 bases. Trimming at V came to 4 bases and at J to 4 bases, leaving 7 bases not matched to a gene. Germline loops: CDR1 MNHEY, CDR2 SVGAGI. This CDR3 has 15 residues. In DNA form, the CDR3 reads TGTGCCAGCAGTTTAGCGGGAACGGTCCCAGATACGCAGTATTTT. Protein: CASSLAGTVPDTQYF.

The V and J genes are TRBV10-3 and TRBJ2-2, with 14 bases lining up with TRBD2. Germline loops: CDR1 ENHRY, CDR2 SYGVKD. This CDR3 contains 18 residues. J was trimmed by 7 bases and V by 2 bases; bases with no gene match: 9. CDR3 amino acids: CAISELWTSGGPSGELFF. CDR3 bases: TGTGCCATCAGTGAGCTGTGGACTAGCGGGGGGCCGAGCGGGGAGCTGTTTTTT.

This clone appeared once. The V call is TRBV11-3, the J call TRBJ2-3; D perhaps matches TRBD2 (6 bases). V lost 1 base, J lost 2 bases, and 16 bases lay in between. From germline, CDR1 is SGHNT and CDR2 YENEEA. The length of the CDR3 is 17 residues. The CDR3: CASSLVRGLAATDTQYF. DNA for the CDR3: TGTGCCAGCAGCTTAGTGAGGGGATTAGCGGCCACAGATACGCAGTATTTT.

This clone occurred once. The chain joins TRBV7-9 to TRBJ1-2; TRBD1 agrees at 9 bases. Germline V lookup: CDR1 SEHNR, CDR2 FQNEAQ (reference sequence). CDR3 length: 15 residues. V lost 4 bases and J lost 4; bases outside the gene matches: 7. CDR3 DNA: TGTGCCAGCAGCTCGGGACAGGGAAAGGCCTATGGCTACACCTTC. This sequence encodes CASSSGQGKAYGYTF.

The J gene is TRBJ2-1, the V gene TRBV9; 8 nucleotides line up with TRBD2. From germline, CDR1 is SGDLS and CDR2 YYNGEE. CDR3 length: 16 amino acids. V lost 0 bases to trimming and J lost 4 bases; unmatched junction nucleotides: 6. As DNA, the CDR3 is TGTGCCAGCAGCGTAGCGGGCGGGAGGAATTACAATGAGCAGTTCTTC. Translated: CASSVAGGRNYNEQFF. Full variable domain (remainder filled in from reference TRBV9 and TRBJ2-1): DSGVTQTPKHLITATGQRVTLRCSPRSGDLSVYWYQQSLDQGLQFLIQYYNGEERAKGNILERFSAQQFPDLHSELNLSSLELGDSALYFCASSVAGGRNYNEQFFGPGTRLTVL.

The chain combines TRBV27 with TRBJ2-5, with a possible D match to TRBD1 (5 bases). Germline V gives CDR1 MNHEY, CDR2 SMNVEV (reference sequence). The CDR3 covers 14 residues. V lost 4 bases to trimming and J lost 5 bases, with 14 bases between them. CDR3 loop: CASSSLGAGETQYF. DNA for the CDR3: TGTGCCAGCAGTTCCCTAGGGGCTGGGGAGACCCAGTACTTC.

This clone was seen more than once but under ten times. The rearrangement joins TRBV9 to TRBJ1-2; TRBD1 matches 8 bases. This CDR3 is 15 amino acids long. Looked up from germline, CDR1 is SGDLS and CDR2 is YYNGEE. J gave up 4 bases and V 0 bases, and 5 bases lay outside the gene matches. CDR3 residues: CASSVGPGGAYGYTF. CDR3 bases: TGTGCCAGCAGCGTAGGGCCAGGGGGCGCCTATGGCTACACCTTC.

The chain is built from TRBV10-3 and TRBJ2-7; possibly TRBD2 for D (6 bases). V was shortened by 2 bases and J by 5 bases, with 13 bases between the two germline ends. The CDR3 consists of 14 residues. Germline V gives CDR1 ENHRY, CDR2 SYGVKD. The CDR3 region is CAISEGRAGNEQYF. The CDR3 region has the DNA TGTGCCATCAGTGAGGGCAGGGCGGGAAACGAGCAGTACTTC.

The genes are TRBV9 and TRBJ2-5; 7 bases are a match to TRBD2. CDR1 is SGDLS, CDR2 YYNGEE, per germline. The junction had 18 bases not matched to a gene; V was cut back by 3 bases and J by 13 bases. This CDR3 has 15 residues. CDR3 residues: CASSGQGDRDYSPYF. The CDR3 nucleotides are TGTGCCAGCAGCGGACAAGGGGACCGGGACTACTCTCCGTACTTC.